The source of this T cell receptor (beta chain) is a study of beta chain features in type 1 diabetes. Study overall: Examination spanned 100 million to 130 million sorted cells from all samples.

Concerning this clone: Its antigen remains unknown.

The authors reverse transcribed all of the isolated RNA, so sequencing captured expressed TCRB transcripts. Profiling relied on immunoSEQ multiplex PCR, and the TCRdb table lists in-frame clones only, not all of them. This table holds hundreds of thousands of clones, roughly 14% found once. General study points: Shorter TCRB CDR3s, moderately but significantly so, were found in Type 1 diabetes patients in all four CD4+ subsets.

Material: naive CD4+ T cells from blood. The receptor was isolated from a woman aged 40 to 50 in good health.

CDR3 protein: CASSPQAGFGYTQYF. In DNA form, the CDR3 reads TGCGCCAGCAGCCCACAAGCGGGGTTCGGATATACGCAGTATTTT. The J gene is TRBJ2-3, the V gene TRBV4-3, with TRBD2 matching over 7 bases. The J segment lost 7 bases and the V segment lost 4 bases, leaving 11 bases of the junction unmatched. The CDR3 sequence is 15 residues long. CDR1 and CDR2 from the germline V gene are LGHNA and YSLEER.